This T cell receptor (beta chain) was retrieved from a study of PD-1 blockade in mismatch repair-deficient tumors. All patients were mismatch repair deficient, assessed by either PCR or immunohistochemistry. TCRs were sequenced from three patients responding to pembrolizumab. TCRdb's table, derived via immunoSEQ multiplex PCR, lists solely in-frame clones and lacks some. The sample contains about 63,000 clones, 70% to 90% of which appear only once. CDR1 is SGHNT, CDR2 YYREEE, per germline (reference sequence). V lost 0 bases to trimming and J lost 6 bases; unmatched junction nucleotides: 5. The CDR3 is 14 amino acids.

The TCR sequence derives from an adult with mismatch repair-deficient cancer. Sequenced material: peripheral blood, taken 52 weeks after starting pembrolizumab. This rearrangement joins TRBV5-4 to TRBJ2-7, with TRBD2 matching 8 bases. CDR3 amino acids: CASSLVASGGEQYF. The CDR3 nucleotides read TGTGCCAGCAGCTTGGTTGCCAGCGGGGGCGAGCAGTACTTC.